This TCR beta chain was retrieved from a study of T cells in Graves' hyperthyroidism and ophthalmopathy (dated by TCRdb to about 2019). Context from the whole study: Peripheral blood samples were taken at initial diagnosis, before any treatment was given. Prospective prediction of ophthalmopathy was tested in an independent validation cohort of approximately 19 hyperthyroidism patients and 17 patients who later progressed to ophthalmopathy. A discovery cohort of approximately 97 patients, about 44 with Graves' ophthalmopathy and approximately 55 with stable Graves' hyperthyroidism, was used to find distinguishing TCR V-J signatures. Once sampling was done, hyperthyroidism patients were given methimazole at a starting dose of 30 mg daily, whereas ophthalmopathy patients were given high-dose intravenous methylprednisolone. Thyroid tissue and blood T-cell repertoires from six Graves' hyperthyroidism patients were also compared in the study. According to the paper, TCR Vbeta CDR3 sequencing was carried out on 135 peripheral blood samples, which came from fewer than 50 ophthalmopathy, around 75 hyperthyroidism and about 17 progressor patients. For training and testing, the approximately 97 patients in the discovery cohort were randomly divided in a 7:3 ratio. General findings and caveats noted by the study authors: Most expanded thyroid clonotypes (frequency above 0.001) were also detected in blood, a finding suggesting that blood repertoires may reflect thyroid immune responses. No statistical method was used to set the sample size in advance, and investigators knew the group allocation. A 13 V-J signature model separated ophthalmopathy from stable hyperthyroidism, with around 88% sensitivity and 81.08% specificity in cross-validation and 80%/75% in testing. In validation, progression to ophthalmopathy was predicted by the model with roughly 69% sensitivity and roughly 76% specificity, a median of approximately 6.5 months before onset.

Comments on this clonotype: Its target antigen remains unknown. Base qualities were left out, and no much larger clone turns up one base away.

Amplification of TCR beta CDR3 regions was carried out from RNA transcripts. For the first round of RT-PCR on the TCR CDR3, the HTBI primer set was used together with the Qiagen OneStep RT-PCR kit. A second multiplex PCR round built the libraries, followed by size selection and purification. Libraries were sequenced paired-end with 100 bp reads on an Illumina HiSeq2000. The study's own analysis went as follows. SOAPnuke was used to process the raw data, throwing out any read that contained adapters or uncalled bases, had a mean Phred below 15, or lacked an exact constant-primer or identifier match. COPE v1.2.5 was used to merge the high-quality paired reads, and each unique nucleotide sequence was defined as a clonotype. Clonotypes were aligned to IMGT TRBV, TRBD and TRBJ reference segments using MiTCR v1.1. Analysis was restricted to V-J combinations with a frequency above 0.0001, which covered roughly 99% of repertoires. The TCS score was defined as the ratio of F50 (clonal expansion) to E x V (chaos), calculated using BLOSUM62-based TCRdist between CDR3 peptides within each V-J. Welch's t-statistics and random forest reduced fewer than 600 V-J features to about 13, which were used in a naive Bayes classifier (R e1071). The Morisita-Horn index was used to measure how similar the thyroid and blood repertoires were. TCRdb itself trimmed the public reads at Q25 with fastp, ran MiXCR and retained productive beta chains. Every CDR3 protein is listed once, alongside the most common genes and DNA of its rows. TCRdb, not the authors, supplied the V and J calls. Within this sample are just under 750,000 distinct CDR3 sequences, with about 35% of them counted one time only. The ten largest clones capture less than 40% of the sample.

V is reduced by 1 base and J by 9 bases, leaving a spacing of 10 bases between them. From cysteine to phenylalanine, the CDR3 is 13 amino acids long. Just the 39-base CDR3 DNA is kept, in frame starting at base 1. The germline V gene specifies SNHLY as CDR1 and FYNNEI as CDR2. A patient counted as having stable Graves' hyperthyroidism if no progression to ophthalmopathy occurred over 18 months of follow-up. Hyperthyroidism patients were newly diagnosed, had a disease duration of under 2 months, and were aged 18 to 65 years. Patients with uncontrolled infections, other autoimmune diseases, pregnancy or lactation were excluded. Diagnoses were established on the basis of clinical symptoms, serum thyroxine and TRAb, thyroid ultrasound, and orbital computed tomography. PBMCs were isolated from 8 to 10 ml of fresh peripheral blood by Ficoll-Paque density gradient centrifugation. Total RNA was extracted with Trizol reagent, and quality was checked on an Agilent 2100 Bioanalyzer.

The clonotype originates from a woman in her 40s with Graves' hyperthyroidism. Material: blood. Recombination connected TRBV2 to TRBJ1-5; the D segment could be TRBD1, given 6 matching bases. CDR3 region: CASSEGGGLPQHF. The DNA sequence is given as TGTGCCAGCAGTGAAGGAGGGGGTCTGCCCCAGCATTTT.